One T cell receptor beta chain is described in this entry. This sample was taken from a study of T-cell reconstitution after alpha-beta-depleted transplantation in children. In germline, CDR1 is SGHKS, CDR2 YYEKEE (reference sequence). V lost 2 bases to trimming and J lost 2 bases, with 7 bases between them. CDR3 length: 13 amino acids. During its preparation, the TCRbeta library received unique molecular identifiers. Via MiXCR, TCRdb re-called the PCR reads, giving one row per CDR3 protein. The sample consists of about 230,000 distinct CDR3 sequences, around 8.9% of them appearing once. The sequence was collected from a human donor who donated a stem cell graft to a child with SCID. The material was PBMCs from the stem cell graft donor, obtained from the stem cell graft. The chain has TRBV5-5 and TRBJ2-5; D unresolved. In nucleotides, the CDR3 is TGTGCCAGCAGCTTTAGTGAACAAGAGACCCAGTACTTC. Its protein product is CASSFSEQETQYF.